This T cell receptor (beta chain) comes out of a study of cytomegalovirus exposure and HLA in healthy donors. Amplification used 60 Vbeta primers and 13 Jbeta primers. TCRdb's table, derived via immunoSEQ multiplex PCR, lists solely in-frame clones and lacks some. The table lists more than 40,000 clones. Germline CDR1 SQVTM, CDR2 ANQGSEA. The CDR3 runs 15 residues. With 6 bases removed from V and 3 bases from J, the gap between germline ends came to 18 bases. The receptor was derived from a woman in her thirties or forties in good health and CMV-seronegative. V usage is TRBV29-1 and J usage is TRBJ2-1; tentatively, D is TRBD1 (6 bases). Sequenced sample: PBMCs. In DNA, the CDR3 is TGCAGCGTGGCCTTCAGACAGGAGTTCTACAATGAGCAGTTCTTC. This gives the protein CSVAFRQEFYNEQFF.